This passage covers 27 T cell receptor beta chains from one sample sequenced in a study of blood T cell repertoires in COVID-19. Method: immunoSEQ multiplex PCR; TCRdb's copy keeps in-frame clones and lacks some. The data contain fewer than 50,000 clones, approximately 85% of them singletons. Sequencing was carried out using peripheral blood. The receptors originated from a middle-aged man with active or convalescent COVID-19.

This rearrangement joins TRBV6-6 to TRBJ1-1; D call uncertain. Germline V gives CDR1 MNHNY, CDR2 SVGAGI (reference sequence). The V end was cut by 0 bases, the J end by 1 base, with 12 bases between. CDR3 length: 16 residues. CDR3 amino acids: CASSYSVGRANTEAFF. For the CDR3, the DNA is TGTGCCAGCAGTTACTCGGTTGGGCGGGCGAACACTGAAGCTTTCTTT.

This clone was observed once. The chain recombines TRBV6-2 or TRBV6-3 with TRBJ1-5, with 7 bases identical to TRBD1. The CDR3 totals 16 residues. Germline lookup yields CDR1 MNHEY and CDR2 SVGEGT. J was trimmed by 6 bases and V by 2 bases; bases with no gene match: 10. The CDR3 DNA reads as TGTGCCAGCAGTTACAAGAGGGGGCTAGGTGGTCAGCCCCAGCATTTT. This codes for CASSYKRGLGGQPQHF.

The chain carries TRBV6-2 or TRBV6-3 and TRBJ1-4; tentative D call: TRBD1 (5 bases). This CDR3 region has 15 residues. The germline V gene has CDR1 MNHEY and CDR2 SVGEGT. V was cut by 2 bases and J by 7 bases, with 14 bases left in between. CDR3 sequence (DNA): TGTGCCAGCAGTTACACAGGCCTGGCGAGTGAAAAACTGTTTTTT. Amino acids: CASSYTGLASEKLFF.

V and J are TRBV6-1 and TRBJ2-1; D gene ambiguous. CDR1 MNHNS and CDR2 SASEGT come from the germline V gene. This CDR3 has 13 residues. V dropped 2 bases and J dropped 7 bases, with 9 bases sitting between them. CDR3 sequence (DNA): TGTGCCAGCAGTGAACAGGAATTAAATGAGCAGTTCTTC. It encodes CASSEQELNEQFF.

The chain uses TRBV19 and TRBJ2-1; TRBD1 might be the D (8 bases). Trimming shortened V by 6 bases and J by 12 bases, and 15 bases separated the two germline ends. CDR3 length equals 12 residues. Germline CDR1 and CDR2: LNHDA and SQIVND (reference sequence). CDR3 coding DNA: TGTGCCAGTAGCAACAGGGGGGGAGGGCAGTTCTTC. Translating gives CASSNRGGGQFF.

The chain uses TRBV9 and TRBJ2-5; 9 positions match TRBD2. CDR3 length: 15 residues. Germline-derived CDR1 and CDR2 are SGDLS and YYNGEE. The trim removed 5 bases at V and 5 bases at J, leaving 10 bases unmatched. CDR3 residues: CASSTPGLAGETQYF. The CDR3 bases are TGTGCCAGCAGTACTCCGGGACTAGCTGGGGAGACCCAGTACTTC.

The CDR3 DNA is TGCGCCAGCAGCCACGAGGGTGGGACAGAATATAACTATGGCTACACCTTC. The encoded protein is CASSHEGGTEYNYGYTF. The gene calls are TRBV5-1 and TRBJ1-2; TRBD1 aligns across 7 bases. V dropped 4 bases and J dropped 1; count of bases not matched to a gene: 13. Looked up from germline, CDR1 is SGHRS and CDR2 is YFSETQ. The CDR3 runs 17 residues. The full variable domain, completed using reference TRBV5-1 and TRBJ1-2, is KAGVTQTPRYLIKTRGQQVTLSCSPISGHRSVSWYQQTPGQGLQFLFEYFSETQRNKGNFPGRFSGRQFSNSRSEMNVSTLELGDSALYLCASSHEGGTEYNYGYTFGSGTRLTVV.

The chain is built from TRBV6-5 and TRBJ2-7, with a possible D match to TRBD2 (5 bases). Germline loops: CDR1 MNHEY, CDR2 SVGAGI. This CDR3 has 14 residues. V was trimmed by 6 bases and J by 2 bases, leaving 14 bases between them. CDR3 region: CASSLDAGTYEQYF. CDR3 DNA: TGTGCCAGCAGCCTAGATGCGGGCACCTACGAGCAGTACTTC.

V is TRBV11-3 and J is TRBJ1-2; D remains unclear. Trimming took 5 bases from V and 4 from J, leaving 17 bases between them. The germline gives CDR1 SGHNT, CDR2 YENEEA. The CDR3 totals 15 residues. The CDR3 coding sequence is TGTGCCAGCAGCGCTTCAGCGGGTGCGGCCTATGGCTACACCTTC. It codes for CASSASAGAAYGYTF.

The V call is TRBV28, the J call TRBJ1-2; tentative D call: TRBD1 (6 bases). This CDR3 region has 13 residues. Germline assignment: CDR1 MDHEN and CDR2 SYDVKM. Trimming pared 6 bases from V and 8 bases from J, leaving 16 bases between. CDR3 loop: CASRVDRLAGYTF. The CDR3 DNA sequence: TGTGCCAGCAGGGTCGACAGGCTCGCGGGCTACACCTTC.

This chain links TRBV10-3 with TRBJ1-6; TRBD1 matches 9 bases. The CDR3 has 15 amino acids. The junction had 10 bases not matched to a gene; V was cut back by 10 bases and J by 6 bases. CDR1 and CDR2 from the germline V gene are ENHRY and SYGVKD. CDR3 coding DNA: TGTGCCACCACTACAGGGGGCGAATCTAATTCACCCCTCCACTTT. Protein sequence: CATTTGGESNSPLHF.

In its sample, this clone was seen once. J is TRBJ2-7 and V is TRBV14; D is uncertain. CDR1 SGHDN and CDR2 FVKESK come from the germline V gene. There are 13 residues in the CDR3. With 4 bases removed from V and 1 base from J, the gap between germline ends came to 8 bases. The CDR3 region has the DNA TGTGCCAGCAGCCTTACTAATTCCTACGAGCAGTACTTC. As protein: CASSLTNSYEQYF.

The chain carries TRBV29-1 and TRBJ2-4, with TRBD1 matching over 7 bases. Germline V gene lookup returns CDR1 SQVTM and CDR2 ANQGSEA. J was trimmed by 7 bases and V by 5 bases; bases with no gene match: 2. This CDR3 has 11 amino acids. CDR3 coding DNA: TGCAGCGTTATACAGGGGAACATTCAGTACTTC. It is translated as CSVIQGNIQYF. Drawing the rest from reference TRBV29-1 and TRBJ2-4, the complete variable domain is SAVISQKPSRDICQRGTSLTIQCQVDSQVTMMFWYRQQPGQSLTLIATANQGSEATYESGFVIDKFPISRPNLTFSTLTVSNMSPEDSSIYLCSVIQGNIQYFGAGTRLSVL.

This sequence joins TRBV9 and TRBJ2-2; 10 positions agree with TRBD2. CDR3 length: 16 amino acids. Germline loops: CDR1 SGDLS, CDR2 YYNGEE. V lost 0 bases, J lost 7 bases, and 6 bases stayed unmatched. DNA of the CDR3: TGTGCCAGCAGCGTAGCCCCTAGCGGGAGTGGCGGGGAGCTGTTTTTT. This encodes CASSVAPSGSGGELFF.

The chain combines TRBV3-1 (or the pseudogene TRBV3-2) with TRBJ2-1; D uncertain. The CDR3 runs to 14 residues. CDR1 and CDR2 (germline): LGHDT, YNNKEL (reference sequence). The V gene lost 0 bases and the J gene lost 14 bases, with 17 bases spanning the gap. Here the CDR3 DNA reads TGTGCCAGCAGCCAAGATCTCTGGGCCTCCTTTAAGTTCTTC. Translation: CASSQDLWASFKFF.

This clone was detected a few times. The V and J genes are TRBV28 and TRBJ2-7; 8 positions match TRBD1. The CDR3 sequence is 12 residues long. Germline V gene data show CDR1 as MDHEN and CDR2 as SYDVKM. The V segment lost 7 bases and the J segment 5 bases; nucleotides outside the gene matches: 4. The chain's CDR3 is CASNFRGHEQYF. CDR3 sequence (DNA): TGTGCCAGCAATTTCAGGGGGCACGAGCAGTACTTC.

The rearrangement uses TRBV9 and TRBJ1-5; D is uncertain. Trimming removed 2 bases at V and 6 bases at J, with 9 bases between. Per germline, CDR1 SGDLS and CDR2 YYNGEE. CDR3 length: 13 amino acids. In DNA, the CDR3 is TGTGCCAGCAGCGTTTCAGTTGGTCAGCCCCAGCATTTT. Its translation: CASSVSVGQPQHF.

This chain connects TRBV5-4 to TRBJ2-3, with 7 bases aligning to TRBD2. The CDR3 sequence is 14 residues long. With V trimmed by 3 bases and J by 5 bases, 6 bases remained unmatched. CDR1 and CDR2 (germline): SGHNT, YYREEE (reference sequence). CDR3 sequence: CASSSVGGGDTQYF. In DNA form, the CDR3 reads TGTGCCAGCAGCTCGGTGGGGGGGGGAGATACGCAGTATTTT.

The chain carries TRBV19 and TRBJ1-5, with D unresolved. From germline, CDR1 is LNHDA and CDR2 SQIVND (reference sequence). Trimming stripped 5 bases from V and 3 bases from J, with 23 bases between. This CDR3 is 18 amino acids long. The CDR3 loop is CASSSRGALSRDNQPQHF. CDR3 nucleotide sequence: TGTGCCAGTAGTTCCCGGGGTGCCCTAAGTAGAGACAATCAGCCCCAGCATTTT.

V usage is TRBV2 and J usage is TRBJ2-5, with 7 bases lining up with TRBD2. Trimming at V came to 5 bases and at J to 4 bases, leaving 4 bases not matched to a gene. The CDR3 has 13 residues. The V gene's germline CDR1 is SNHLY and CDR2 FYNNEI. CDR3 in DNA: TGTGCCAGCAGTTCGGGGAGGGCAGAGACCCAGTACTTC. It translates to CASSSGRAETQYF.

The chain couples TRBV4-1 to TRBJ2-1; 7 nucleotides match TRBD1. Unmatched junction bases numbered 12, after V lost 6 bases and J lost 7 bases. CDR1 is MGHRA, CDR2 YSYEKL, per germline. This CDR3 comprises 15 residues. CDR3 in amino acids: CASSNPRQGGNEQFF. The DNA for the CDR3 is TGCGCCAGCAGTAATCCGAGACAGGGCGGGAATGAGCAGTTCTTC.

V and J are TRBV18 and TRBJ2-1, with D perhaps matching TRBD2 (6 bases). The V and J ends lost 0 bases and 3 bases respectively, with 12 bases between them. CDR1 is KGHSH, CDR2 LQKENI, per germline. The CDR3 has 16 amino acids. This chain's CDR3 is CASSPPFQGGYNEQFF. The DNA of the CDR3 is TGTGCCAGCTCACCACCATTTCAGGGAGGCTACAATGAGCAGTTCTTC.

The V call is TRBV30, the J call TRBJ1-2, with TRBD1 as a possible D gene (5 bases). This CDR3 is 11 amino acids long. Per the germline V gene, CDR1 is GTSNPN and CDR2 is SVGIG (reference sequence). The V and J ends lost 3 bases and 8 bases respectively, with 10 bases between them. Here the CDR3 DNA reads TGTGCCTGGAGGGACATGGGGGGCTACACCTTC. Its protein product is CAWRDMGGYTF.

This clone was seen more than once but under ten times. V gene TRBV28 combines with J gene TRBJ2-1, with 9 bases aligning to TRBD1. Germline CDR1 is MDHEN and CDR2 is SYDVKM. With 6 bases clipped from V and 0 bases from J, the junction kept 3 bases outside the gene matches. The CDR3 has 15 residues. CDR3 DNA: TGTGCCAGCAGGAACAGGGGGCCCTCCTACAATGAGCAGTTCTTC. Amino acids: CASRNRGPSYNEQFF.

V and J are TRBV6-1 and TRBJ1-2; 9 bases fit TRBD1. CDR1 MNHNS and CDR2 SASEGT come from the germline V gene. This CDR3 is 14 amino acids long. Unmatched junction bases numbered 6, after V lost 2 bases and J lost 8 bases. CDR3 coding DNA: TGTGCCAGCAGTGAAAGGGGACAGGGTCGGGGCTACACCTTC. Its translation is CASSERGQGRGYTF.

The V gene is TRBV11-1, the J gene TRBJ1-2; D possibly corresponds to TRBD1 (6 bases). Germline values: CDR1 SGHAT, CDR2 FQDESV (reference sequence). V gave up 4 bases and J gave up 4 bases, with 13 bases separating them. The CDR3 loop spans 14 amino acids. The CDR3 DNA sequence: TGTGCCAGCAGCTCCGACAGGACGGCCTATGGCTACACCTTC. It codes for CASSSDRTAYGYTF.

This chain connects TRBV5-1 to TRBJ2-3, with a tentative D call TRBD2 (6 bases). Between the trimmed V and J ends, which lost 4 bases and 0 bases, there was a span of 9 bases. Germline V lookup: CDR1 SGHRS, CDR2 YFSETQ. This CDR3 comprises 14 residues. The CDR3 DNA reads TGCGCCAGCAGCGTCGGGACTAGCACAGATACGCAGTATTTT. This gives the protein CASSVGTSTDTQYF.